The T cell receptor beta chain described here comes from a study of T cells in Graves' hyperthyroidism and ophthalmopathy. By sample share, this clonotype is medium-sized. Trimming removed 3 bases from V and 6 bases from J, with 18 bases in between. CDR3 length equals 15 residues. Germline V gives CDR1 LNHNV, CDR2 YYDKDF (reference sequence). Amplification of TCR beta CDR3 regions used RNA as the template. Initially, a first-round RT-PCR of the TCR CDR3 employed the HTBI primer set. Via MiXCR, TCRdb re-called the multiplex PCR reads, giving one row per CDR3 protein. Of about 52,000 distinct CDR3 sequences in the sample, around 48% were seen once.

This chain connects TRBV15 to TRBJ2-7; D is unclear. This sequence was found in a woman aged 50 to 65 with Graves' ophthalmopathy. The sample comprised blood. CDR3 residues: CATSRTDGYLTEQYF. Written as DNA, the CDR3 is TGTGCCACCAGCAGGACGGACGGCTACCTCACCGAGCAGTACTTC.